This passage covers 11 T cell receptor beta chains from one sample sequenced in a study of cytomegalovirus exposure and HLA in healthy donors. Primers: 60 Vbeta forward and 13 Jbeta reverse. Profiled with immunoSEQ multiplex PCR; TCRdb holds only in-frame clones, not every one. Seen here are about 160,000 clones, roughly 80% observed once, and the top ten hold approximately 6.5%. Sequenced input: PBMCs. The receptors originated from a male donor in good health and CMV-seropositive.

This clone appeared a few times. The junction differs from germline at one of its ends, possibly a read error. DNA of the CDR3: TGTTCCAGCAGCTTTTCGTTAGCGGGAGGGCCCCTTCGCAATGAGCAGTTCTTC. Its protein product is CSSSFSLAGGPLRNEQFF. The genes are TRBV7-9 and TRBJ2-1; 11 nucleotides match TRBD2. The CDR3 sequence is 18 residues long. Germline V gene sequence: CDR1 SEHNR, CDR2 FQNEAQ (reference sequence).

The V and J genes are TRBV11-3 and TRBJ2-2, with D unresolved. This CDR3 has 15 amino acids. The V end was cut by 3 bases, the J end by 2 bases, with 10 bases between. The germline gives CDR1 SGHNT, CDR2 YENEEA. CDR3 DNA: TGTGCCAGCAGCTTGAGGCAGATTAACACCGGGGAGCTGTTTTTT. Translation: CASSLRQINTGELFF.

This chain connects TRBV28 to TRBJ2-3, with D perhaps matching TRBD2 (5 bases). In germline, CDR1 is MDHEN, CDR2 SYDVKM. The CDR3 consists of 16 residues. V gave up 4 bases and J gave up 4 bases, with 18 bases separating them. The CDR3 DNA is TGTGCCAGCAGTTCCCTCTCCGGAGGTAGGGCAGATACGCAGTATTTT. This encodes CASSSLSGGRADTQYF.

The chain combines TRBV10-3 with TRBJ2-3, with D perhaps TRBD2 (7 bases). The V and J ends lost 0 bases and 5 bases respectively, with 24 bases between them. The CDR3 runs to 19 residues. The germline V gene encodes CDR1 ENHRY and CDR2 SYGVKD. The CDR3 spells CAISESNIRTRGGGDTQYF. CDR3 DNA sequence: TGTGCCATCAGTGAGTCGAACATCCGGACTAGAGGGGGAGGAGATACGCAGTATTTT.

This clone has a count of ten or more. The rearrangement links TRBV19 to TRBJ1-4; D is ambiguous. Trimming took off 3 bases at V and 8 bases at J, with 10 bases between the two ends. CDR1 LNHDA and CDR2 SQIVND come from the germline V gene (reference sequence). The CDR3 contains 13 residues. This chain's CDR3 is CASSILSGEKLFF. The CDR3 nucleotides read TGTGCCAGTAGTATTCTTTCGGGGGAAAAACTGTTTTTT.

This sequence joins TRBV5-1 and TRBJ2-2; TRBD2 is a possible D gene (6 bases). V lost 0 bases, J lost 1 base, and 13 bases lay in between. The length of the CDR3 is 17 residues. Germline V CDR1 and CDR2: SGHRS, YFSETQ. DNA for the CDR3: TGCGCCAGCAGCTTGGGGGTACTAGCAATGAACACCGGGGAGCTGTTTTTT. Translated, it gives CASSLGVLAMNTGELFF.

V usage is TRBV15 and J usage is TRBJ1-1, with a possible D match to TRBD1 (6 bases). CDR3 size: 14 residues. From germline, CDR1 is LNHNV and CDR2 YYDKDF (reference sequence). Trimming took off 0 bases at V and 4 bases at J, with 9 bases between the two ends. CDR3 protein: CATSREQGITEAFF. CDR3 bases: TGTGCCACCAGCAGAGAACAGGGCATCACTGAAGCTTTCTTT. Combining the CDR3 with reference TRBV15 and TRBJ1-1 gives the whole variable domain DAMVIQNPRYQVTQFGKPVTLSCSQTLNHNVMYWYQQKSSQAPKLLFHYYDKDFNNEADTPDNFQSRRPNTSFCFLDIRSPGLGDTAMYLCATSREQGITEAFFGQGTRLTVV.

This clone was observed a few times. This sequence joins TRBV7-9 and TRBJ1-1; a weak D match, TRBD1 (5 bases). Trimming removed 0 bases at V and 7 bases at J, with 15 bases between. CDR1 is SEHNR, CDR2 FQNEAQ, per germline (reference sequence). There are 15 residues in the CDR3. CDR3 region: CASSLAGQHQDEAFF. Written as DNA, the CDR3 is TGTGCCAGCAGCTTAGCGGGGCAGCATCAGGATGAAGCTTTCTTT.

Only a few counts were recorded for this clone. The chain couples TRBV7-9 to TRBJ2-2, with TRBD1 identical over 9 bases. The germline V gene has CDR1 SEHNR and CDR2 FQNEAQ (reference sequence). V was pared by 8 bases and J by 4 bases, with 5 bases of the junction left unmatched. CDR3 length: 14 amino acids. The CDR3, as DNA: TGTGCCAGCGGAGGACAGGGGAGCACCGGGGAGCTGTTTTTT. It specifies CASGGQGSTGELFF.

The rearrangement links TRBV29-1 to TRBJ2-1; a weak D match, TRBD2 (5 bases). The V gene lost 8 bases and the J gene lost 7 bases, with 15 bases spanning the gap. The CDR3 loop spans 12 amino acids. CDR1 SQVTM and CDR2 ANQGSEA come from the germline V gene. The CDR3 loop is CSPRGSNNEQFF. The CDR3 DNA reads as TGCAGCCCTCGGGGATCGAATAATGAGCAGTTCTTC.

The CDR3 loop is CASRSSGRVDEQFF. Written as DNA, the CDR3 is TGTGCCAGCAGATCGAGCGGGAGGGTCGATGAGCAGTTCTTC. The chain couples TRBV27 to TRBJ2-1; 10 bases align to TRBD2. The CDR3 covers 14 residues. Trimming at V came to 6 bases and at J to 8 bases, leaving 7 bases not matched to a gene. Germline V lookup: CDR1 MNHEY, CDR2 SMNVEV (reference sequence).